This TCR beta chain is drawn from a study of blood T cells in healthy people across ages. The ends were cut back, 7 bases at V and 1 base at J, with 10 bases in the middle. The CDR3 spans 12 residues. Per the germline V gene, CDR1 is SQVTM and CDR2 is ANQGSEA. This clonotype came up many times. Its target is not known. Combining a sample-barcoded 5' primer with a J-beta primer mix, a second PCR ran for 7 to 11 cycles. Each CDR3 protein gets one entry after TCRdb re-called the 5' RACE reads with MiXCR. Of approximately 1.5 million distinct CDR3 sequences in the sample, 35% to 45% were seen once. Isolated PBMCs totaled at least 6 million in each sample. The extraction recovered at least 5.5 micrograms of total RNA per sample. Findings and limits, study-wide: The study could not conclusively compare naive and antigen-experienced cells, given its unsorted PBMCs. Lack of knowledge of donor CMV status possibly confounded expanded clonotype changes.

Sequencing used blood. This TCR derives from a woman younger than 30 in good health. The chain has TRBV29-1 and TRBJ2-5, with D possibly being TRBD2 (6 bases). The CDR3 nucleotides read TGCAGCGCTAGCGAGACCCAAGAGACCCAGTACTTC. Its protein is CSASETQETQYF.